These 18 T cell receptor beta chains share one sample of origin, sequenced in a study of Ad26.COV2.S vaccination and SARS-CoV-2 variants. Generated by immunoSEQ multiplex PCR, the TCRdb table keeps only in-frame clones and is missing some. Found here are 250,000 to 300,000 clones, roughly 86% of them singletons; the top ten hold roughly 3.5%. Treatment indicated: some 20 received Ad26.COV2.S at low or high dose, single or two shots; 5 received placebo; per-sample allocation not given. Sampling was done on day 63 after the first vaccine or placebo injection. This material consisted of peripheral blood, taken in a trial of Ad26.COV2.S vaccine versus placebo. These receptor sequences come from a person aged 18-65 years who received the Ad26.COV2.S COVID-19 vaccine or a placebo.

This clone came up a few times. This chain links TRBV6-1 with TRBJ2-3; possibly TRBD2 for D (6 bases). The V gene's germline CDR1 is MNHNS and CDR2 SASEGT. The CDR3 covers 16 residues. V shed 3 bases and J shed 1 base, with 14 bases lying between them. The CDR3 here is CASSDTLATRTDTQYF. The CDR3 DNA is TGTGCCAGCAGTGATACCCTAGCGACACGCACAGATACGCAGTATTTT.

V gene TRBV5-1 combines with J gene TRBJ2-1; possibly TRBD2 for D (6 bases). Germline lookup yields CDR1 SGHRS and CDR2 YFSETQ. CDR3 length: 15 amino acids. Deletions cut 0 bases from V and 5 bases from J, with 12 bases between. The CDR3 loop is CASSLDLEGHNEQFF. CDR3 nucleotides: TGCGCCAGCAGCTTGGACCTGGAGGGCCACAATGAGCAGTTCTTC.

The chain employs TRBV2 and TRBJ1-5, with D possibly matching TRBD1 (6 bases). CDR1 and CDR2 (germline): SNHLY, FYNNEI. V was pared by 8 bases and J by 3 bases, with 11 bases between. The CDR3 is made up of 13 amino acids. The CDR3 is CASVQGVNQPQHF. DNA of the CDR3: TGTGCCAGCGTACAGGGAGTCAATCAGCCCCAGCATTTT.

The chain carries TRBV5-1 and TRBJ1-2, with TRBD1 matching over 10 bases. CDR3 size: 15 residues. V lost 4 bases to trimming and J lost 2 bases; unmatched junction nucleotides: 5. Germline-derived CDR1 and CDR2 are SGHRS and YFSETQ. CDR3 DNA sequence: TGCGCCAGCAGCGAGACAGGGGGCTGGAACTATGGCTACACCTTC. Its translation is CASSETGGWNYGYTF.

The chain links TRBV14 to TRBJ1-1; D unresolved. V dropped 4 bases and J dropped 5 bases, with 11 bases sitting between them. The CDR3 spans 13 residues. Per germline, CDR1 SGHDN and CDR2 FVKESK. The CDR3, as DNA: TGTGCCAGCAGCCCCGGACGCTATACTGAAGCTTTCTTT. Residues: CASSPGRYTEAFF.

This chain links TRBV10-3 with TRBJ2-1, with 9 bases that match TRBD2. V lost 11 bases to trimming and J lost 8 bases; unmatched junction nucleotides: 10. The CDR3 sequence is 13 residues long. Germline CDR1 is ENHRY and CDR2 is SYGVKD. The CDR3 loop reads CASTLAGVDEQFF. In DNA form, the CDR3 reads TGTGCCTCAACATTAGCGGGAGTCGATGAGCAGTTCTTC.

The chain joins TRBV7-9 to TRBJ1-1, with 12 bases aligning to TRBD1. Losses at the gene ends were 5 bases for V and 5 bases for J; bases not matched to a gene: 3. This CDR3 has 14 amino acids. The V gene's germline CDR1 is SEHNR and CDR2 FQNEAQ (reference sequence). As DNA, the CDR3 is TGTGCCAGCAGCCGGGGACAGGGGGCGACTGAAGCTTTCTTT. Its protein product is CASSRGQGATEAFF.

The V call is TRBV27, the J call TRBJ2-2; D is perhaps TRBD2 (6 bases). CDR1 is MNHEY, CDR2 SMNVEV, per germline (reference sequence). V was clipped by 10 bases and J by 1 base, with 16 bases between them. The CDR3 extends over 15 amino acids. CDR3 in amino acids: CAKRSGVGNTGELFF. The CDR3 DNA sequence: TGTGCCAAGAGATCGGGGGTCGGGAACACCGGGGAGCTGTTTTTT.

Comment on this clone: The junction departs from germline at one end; a sequencing error may be responsible. The chain links TRBV7-7 to TRBJ2-7, with 8 positions matching TRBD2. The CDR3 length is 16 residues. Germline V gene sequence: CDR1 SSHAT, CDR2 FNYEAQ (reference sequence). The CDR3 bases are TGTGCTAGCAGCCCTGGGGTAGCGGGGAGCTCCTACGAGCAGTACTTC. Translated, it gives CASSPGVAGSSYEQYF.

The rearrangement uses TRBV11-2 and TRBJ1-1; 7 nucleotides match TRBD1. The CDR3 runs to 14 residues. J was trimmed by 5 bases and V by 3 bases; bases with no gene match: 6. CDR1 and CDR2 from the germline V gene are SGHAT and FQNNGV. This chain's CDR3 is CASSLRQGWTEAFF. The CDR3 DNA reads TGTGCCAGCAGCTTGAGACAGGGCTGGACTGAAGCTTTCTTT.

The genes are TRBV18 and TRBJ2-3; TRBD2 matches 9 bases. The J segment lost 0 bases and the V segment lost 1 base, leaving 8 bases of the junction unmatched. Per germline, CDR1 KGHSH and CDR2 LQKENI. The CDR3 has 18 residues. The chain's CDR3 is CASSPRKGLALSTDTQYF. The CDR3 DNA follows: TGTGCCAGCTCACCACGTAAAGGACTAGCGCTTAGCACAGATACGCAGTATTTT.

The chain carries TRBV3-1 (or the pseudogene TRBV3-2) and TRBJ1-4; no reliable D call. Trimming shortened V by 2 bases and J by 0 bases, and 7 bases separated the two germline ends. This CDR3 has 15 amino acids. CDR1 LGHDT and CDR2 YNNKEL come from the germline V gene (reference sequence). This CDR3 is CASSQRTPTNEKLFF. The CDR3 DNA sequence: TGTGCCAGCAGCCAAAGGACGCCAACTAATGAAAAACTGTTTTTT.

This sequence joins TRBV5-6 and TRBJ1-1; D gene unclear. Germline V lookup: CDR1 SGHDT, CDR2 YYEEEE. The CDR3 extends over 12 amino acids. Trimming stripped 1 base from V and 3 bases from J, with 4 bases between. Here the CDR3 reads CASSLMYTEAFF. The CDR3, as DNA: TGTGCCAGCAGCTTGATGTACACTGAAGCTTTCTTT.

This clone was recorded once. The chain recombines TRBV2 with TRBJ1-6, with D maybe TRBD1 (5 bases). The CDR3 runs 18 residues. The ends were cut back, 2 bases at V and 4 bases at J, with 18 bases in the middle. CDR1 is SNHLY and CDR2 is FYNNEI in the germline V gene. CDR3 sequence reads: CASSEPTPVDTYNSPLHF. CDR3 DNA sequence: TGTGCCAGCAGTGAACCAACGCCTGTGGACACTTATAATTCACCCCTCCACTTT.

The rearrangement links TRBV7-8 to TRBJ1-4; TRBD1 might be the D (5 bases). CDR1 and CDR2 from the germline V gene are SGHVS and FQNEAQ. This CDR3 is built from 15 residues. The V gene lost 1 base and the J gene lost 5 bases, with 11 bases spanning the gap. The CDR3 nucleotides read TGTGCCAGCAGCTTAGACCGGGACGGGAATGAAAAACTGTTTTTT. This sequence encodes CASSLDRDGNEKLFF.

This rearrangement joins TRBV28 to TRBJ1-2; TRBD1 matches 7 bases. CDR1 MDHEN and CDR2 SYDVKM come from the germline V gene. The trim removed 5 bases at V and 4 bases at J, leaving 4 bases unmatched. This CDR3 is built from 13 residues. CDR3 region: CASSVQGSYGYTF. In DNA form, the CDR3 reads TGTGCCAGCAGTGTACAGGGGTCCTATGGCTACACCTTC.

The V call is TRBV5-4, the J call TRBJ2-5, with 8 bases lining up with TRBD2. Trimming took 4 bases from V and 5 from J; bases not matched to a gene: 16. Germline values: CDR1 SGHNT, CDR2 YYREEE (reference sequence). There are 17 residues in the CDR3. The CDR3 here is CASSGLAGGLLGETQYF. The CDR3, as DNA: TGTGCCAGCAGCGGGCTGGCGGGGGGACTCTTAGGGGAGACCCAGTACTTC.

The V gene is TRBV18, the J gene TRBJ2-2; TRBD2 agrees at 9 bases. Unmatched junction bases numbered 9, after V lost 1 base and J lost 6 bases. Per the germline V gene, CDR1 is KGHSH and CDR2 is LQKENI. The CDR3 has 17 amino acids. The CDR3 DNA sequence: TGTGCCAGCTCACCACGGCAGCGGGGGGTCGAGGCCGGGGAGCTGTTTTTT. This codes for CASSPRQRGVEAGELFF.